This TCR beta chain appears in the sequencing data of a study of shared clonotypes between healthy human individuals. The study, taken as a whole, reports: Rarefaction demonstrated incomplete sorted-subset sequencing despite large depth.

Concerning this clone: What it recognizes is unknown.

Sequencing was at deep level. The authors loaded roughly 180 ng DNA, 30,000 to 35,000 T cell genomes, into sorted-subset replicate PCRs. Original analysis: With immunoSEQ giving junction-only sequences and no quality scores, filtering differed. Profiled with immunoSEQ multiplex PCR; TCRdb holds only in-frame clones, not every one. That table furnishes V, J and clone size, whereas the DNA furnished D and trimming. The sample carries around 1.4 million clones, just under 99% recorded once. Germline V lookup: CDR1 PRHDT, CDR2 FYEKMQ (reference sequence). V was pared by 6 bases and J by 4 bases, with 5 bases of the junction left unmatched. The CDR3 consists of 13 residues.

Sequenced sample: naive CD4+ T cells sorted from blood. The subset was: CD45RA+ positively selected. V usage is TRBV13 and J usage is TRBJ1-2; TRBD1 matches at 7 bases. This TCR was recovered from a man aged 30 to 39 in good health. CDR3 amino acids: CASRQTGVYGYTF. The DNA for the CDR3 is TGTGCCAGCAGACAAACAGGGGTCTATGGCTACACCTTC.